This T cell receptor beta chain originates from a study of human T cells and chemical hapten exposure. Whole-study context: Yields of TCR per sample differed, chiefly owing to small differences in pooled library volume.

The library attached unique molecular identifiers to individual cDNA molecules. Original analysis: Between roughly 20,000 and 690,600 TCRs appeared in each sample, and the median stood at roughly 100,000. A single record per CDR3 protein comes from TCRdb applying MiXCR to the RACE reads. Here the V and J calls rest on TCRdb's processing, not on the authors' analysis. This table has 70,000 to 95,000 distinct CDR3 sequences, over 6.5% appearing once. Time point meaning: healthy volunteer bleed at 6 weeks. Unfractionated whole blood was the source from which total RNA was extracted. This clonotype was found many times. The antigen is undetermined. Overall study findings and caveats: TCRs above 1 in 1000 frequency did not change with DPC sensitization.

What was sequenced was whole blood. The source is a female donor in good health. Some clones in this sample may be carry-over from other donors' samples.

CDR3 sequence: CASSLVHTDTQYF. The CDR3 region has the DNA TGTGCCAGCAGCTTGGTCCACACAGATACGCAGTATTTT. The V call is TRBV5-5, the J call TRBJ2-3; D remains ambiguous. Germline V CDR1 and CDR2: SGHKS, YYEKEE (reference sequence). The V end was cut by 0 bases, the J end by 2 bases, with 4 bases between. The CDR3 loop spans 13 amino acids.